Given below is one T cell receptor beta chain in context. Its target is not known. This record comes from a study of OX40 agonist ivuxolimab in advanced cancers. Overall study context: Three patients got partial responses; one had hepatocellular carcinoma and two had cutaneous melanoma.

The data were produced by immunoSEQ multiplex PCR, yet TCRdb's version contains in-frame clones alone and is incomplete. The sample carries more than 100,000 clones, approximately 92% recorded once. The V and J ends lost 2 bases and 3 bases, in that order; junction bases with no gene match: 6. CDR3 length: 17 amino acids. Germline CDR1 MGHDK, CDR2 SYGVNS. Whole-study findings and limits: Which antigen the expanded peripheral T cells recognized is unknown. The study observed clonal expansion of CD4+ and CD8+ blood T cells by week 6 at 0.1 to 3.0 mg/kg.

The clonotype originates from an adult with an advanced solid tumor such as melanoma, head and neck, liver or kidney cancer. The chain is built from TRBV25-1 and TRBJ2-1; TRBD2 agrees at 11 bases. This specimen consisted of CD4+ or CD8+ T cells sorted from blood, obtained in a trial of the OX40 agonist ivuxolimab. CDR3 bases: TGTGCCAGCAGTGAAGGGGGGGGACTAGCGGACTACAATGAGCAGTTCTTC. Translating gives CASSEGGGLADYNEQFF.